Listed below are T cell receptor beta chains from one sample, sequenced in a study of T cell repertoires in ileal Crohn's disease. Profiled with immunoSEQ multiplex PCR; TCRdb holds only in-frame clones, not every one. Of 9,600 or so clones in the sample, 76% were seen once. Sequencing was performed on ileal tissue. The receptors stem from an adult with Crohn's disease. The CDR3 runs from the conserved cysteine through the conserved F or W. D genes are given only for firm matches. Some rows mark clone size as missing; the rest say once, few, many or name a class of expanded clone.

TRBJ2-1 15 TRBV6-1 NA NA TGTGCCAGCGGTATTGGACAAAACTCCTACAATGAGCAGTTCTTC CASGIGQNSYNEQFF
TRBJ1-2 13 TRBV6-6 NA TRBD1 TGTGCCAGCAGTAAAGGGACAGGCTATGGCTACACCTTC CASSKGTGYGYTF
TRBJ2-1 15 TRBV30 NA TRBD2 TGTGCCTGGAGGTTTGGCGGGAGTCTGGCGGATGAGCAGTTCTTC CAWRFGGSLADEQFF
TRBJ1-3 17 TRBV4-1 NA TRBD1 TGCGCCAGCAGCCAAGATGGGGGACAGGCCGGTGGAAACACCATATATTTT CASSQDGGQAGGNTIYF
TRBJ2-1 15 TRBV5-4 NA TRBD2 TGTGCCAGCAGCTTGGGGGCGGGAGCTTACAATGAGCAGTTCTTC CASSLGAGAYNEQFF
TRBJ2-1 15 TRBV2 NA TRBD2 TGTGCCAGCAGGAGGGGAGGGACCTCCTACAATGAGCAGTTCTTC CASRRGGTSYNEQFF
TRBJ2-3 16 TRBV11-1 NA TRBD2 TGTGCCAGCAGCTTACGCCTAGCGGGAGCAACAGATACGCAGTATTTT CASSLRLAGATDTQYF
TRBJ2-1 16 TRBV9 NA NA TGTGCCAGCAGTCGTATAGGGGGGGGGTTTTACAATGAGCAGTTCTTC CASSRIGGGFYNEQFF
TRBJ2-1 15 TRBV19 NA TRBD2 TGTGCCAGTAGTATAGCAGCGGGAGGGCCCGATGAGCAGTTCTTC CASSIAAGGPDEQFF
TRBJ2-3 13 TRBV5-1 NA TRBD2 TGCGCCAGCACATCTAGCGGGGTAGATACGCAGTATTTT CASTSSGVDTQYF
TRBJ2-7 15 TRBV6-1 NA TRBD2 TGTGCCAGCAGTGAATTCAGCGGGAGGGTCAACGAGCAGTACTTC CASSEFSGRVNEQYF
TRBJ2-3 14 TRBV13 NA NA TGTGCCAGCAGCTTAGCTAGTCCCCCCAATACGCAGTATTTT CASSLASPPNTQYF
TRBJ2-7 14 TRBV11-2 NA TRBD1 TGTGCCAGCAGCTTAGGAGGGGGCATCTACGAGCAGTACTTC CASSLGGGIYEQYF
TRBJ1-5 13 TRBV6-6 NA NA TGTGCCAGCAGTTACGTAACAGATCAGCCCCAGCATTTT CASSYVTDQPQHF
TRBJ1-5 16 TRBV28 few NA TGTGCCAGCAGTTTATGGAGGGCCGCAGGCAATCAGCCCCAGCATTTT CASSLWRAAGNQPQHF
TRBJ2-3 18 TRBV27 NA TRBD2 TGTGCCAGCAGTTTAAAGTATAGCGGGGGATTCAATAGAGATACGCAGTATTTT CASSLKYSGGFNRDTQYF
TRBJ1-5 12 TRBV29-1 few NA TGCAGCGTTGGGGAGGGAGATCAGCCCCAGCATTTT CSVGEGDQPQHF
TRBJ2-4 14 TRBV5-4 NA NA TGTGCCAGCAGCTTGGGGCGGGTCTTGAACATTCAGTACTTC CASSLGRVLNIQYF
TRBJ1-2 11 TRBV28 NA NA TGTGCCAGCAGGAGCTCCTATGGCTACACCTTC CASRSSYGYTF
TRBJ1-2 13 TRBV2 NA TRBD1 TGTGCCAGCACGGGGACAGGAAACTATGGCTACACCTTC CASTGTGNYGYTF
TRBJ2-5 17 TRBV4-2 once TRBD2 TGTGCCAGCAGCCAAGTTAGGGCGGGGGGGCGGCAAGAGACCCAGTACTTC CASSQVRAGGRQETQYF
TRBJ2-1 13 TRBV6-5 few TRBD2 TGTGCCAGCAGTTACTCTCAGCGGGGTGAGCAGTTCTTC CASSYSQRGEQFF
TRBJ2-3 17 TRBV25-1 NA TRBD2 TGTGCCAGCAGTGCTTCAGGACTAGTAGTGAAAGGAGATACGCAGTATTTT CASSASGLVVKGDTQYF
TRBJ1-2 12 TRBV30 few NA TGTGCCTGGAGACCCCCGTCGGGTGGCTACACCTTC CAWRPPSGGYTF
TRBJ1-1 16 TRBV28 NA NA TGTGCCAGCAGGAACGCCCCGGGAGTTTGGAACACTGAAGCCTTCTTT CASRNAPGVWNTEAFF
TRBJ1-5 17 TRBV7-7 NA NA TGTGCTAGCAGCTTAGGGGGGGGCAGTTATAGCAATCAGCCCCAGCATTTT CASSLGGGSYSNQPQHF
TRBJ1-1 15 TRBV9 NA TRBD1 TGTGCCAGCAGCGCTCTACAGGGGGCCTACACTGAAGCTTTCTTT CASSALQGAYTEAFF
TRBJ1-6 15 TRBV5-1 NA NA TGCGCCAGCAGCTTGGTAGAAGGGGGTAATTCACCCCTCCACTTT CASSLVEGGNSPLHF
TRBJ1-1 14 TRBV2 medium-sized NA TGTGCCAGCAGGCCGGGCACAAACGTAGGGGCAGCTTTCTTT CASRPGTNVGAAFF
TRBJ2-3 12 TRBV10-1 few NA TGCGCCAGCAGCTATAGCACAGATACGCAGTATTTT CASSYSTDTQYF
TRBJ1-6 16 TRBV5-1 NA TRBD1 TGCGCCAGCAGCTTGCCAGGAGACAGGGGTAATTCACCCCTCCACTTT CASSLPGDRGNSPLHF
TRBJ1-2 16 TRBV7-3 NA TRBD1 TGTGCCAGCAGCTTAAATAAGGCAACAGGGGGCTATGGCTACACCTTC CASSLNKATGGYGYTF
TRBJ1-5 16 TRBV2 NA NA TGTGCCAGCAGTGAACAGGGGAGTAGGAGCAATCAGCCCCAGCATTTT CASSEQGSRSNQPQHF
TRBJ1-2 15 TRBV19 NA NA TGTGCCAGTACACCGGCGGGGGGGAATAACTATGGCTACACCTTC CASTPAGGNNYGYTF
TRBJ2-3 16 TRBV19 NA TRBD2 TGTGCCAGTAGTATTTTAAGCGGGACTAGCACAGATACGCAGTATTTT CASSILSGTSTDTQYF
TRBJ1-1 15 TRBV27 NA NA TGTGCCAGCAGTTTACAGGGGAGATTGGACACTGAAGCTTTCTTT CASSLQGRLDTEAFF
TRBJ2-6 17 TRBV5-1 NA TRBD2 TGCGCCAGCAGCCCCGGGGGAGGGACGGTGTCGGCCAACGTCCTGACTTTC CASSPGGGTVSANVLTF
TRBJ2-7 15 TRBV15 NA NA TGTGCCACCAGCAGGGGGGGTGGACCCTCCTACGAGCAGTACTTC CATSRGGGPSYEQYF
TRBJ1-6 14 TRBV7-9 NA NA TGTGCCAGCAGCTTACAGGGGTCAATTTCACCCCTCCACTTT CASSLQGSISPLHF
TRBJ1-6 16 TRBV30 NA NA TGTGCCTGGAGGGGAGGCGGAAGCTCCTATAATTCACCCCTCCACTTT CAWRGGGSSYNSPLHF
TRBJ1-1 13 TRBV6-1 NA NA TGTGCCAGCAGTGAATGGAGGAACACTGAAGCTTTCTTT CASSEWRNTEAFF
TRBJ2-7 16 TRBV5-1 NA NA TGCGCCAGCAGCTTGAGGTCCGCTAGCGAGGGCTACGAGCAGTACTTC CASSLRSASEGYEQYF
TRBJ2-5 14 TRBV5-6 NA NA TGTGCCAGCAGCCACGGGACAATTAACGGGGAGCAGTACTTC CASSHGTINGEQYF
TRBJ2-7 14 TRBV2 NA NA TGTGCCAGCAACTTCGCCGGGTCTTCCTACGAGCAGTACTTC CASNFAGSSYEQYF
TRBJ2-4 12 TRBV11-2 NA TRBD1 TGTGCCAGCAGCTCCGGGACAGTTCTTCAGTACTTC CASSSGTVLQYF
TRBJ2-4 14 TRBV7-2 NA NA TGTGCCAGCAGCCCCTACTCCCAGGGGCACATTCAGTACTTC CASSPYSQGHIQYF